This entry lists 16 T cell receptor beta chains sequenced from one sample in a study of beta chain features in type 1 diabetes. Every isolated RNA sample was fully reverse transcribed, so sequencing captured expressed TCRB transcripts. The data were produced by immunoSEQ multiplex PCR, yet TCRdb's version contains in-frame clones alone and is incomplete. The sample records about 900,000 clones, about a sixth being singletons. The specimen was naive CD4+ T cells from blood. The receptors here all came from a young woman in good health.

The chain is built from TRBV11-1 and TRBJ1-1; 9 nucleotides align to TRBD1. The CDR3 is 15 amino acids. V was clipped by 6 bases and J by 3 bases; unmatched bases: 8. The germline CDR1 and CDR2 sequences are SGHAT and FQDESV (reference sequence). For the CDR3, the DNA is TGTGCCAGCAGATTTACCGGGACAGGGTACACTGAAGCTTTCTTT. Its protein is CASRFTGTGYTEAFF.

J is TRBJ1-4 and V is TRBV7-9; TRBD1 matches at 10 bases. The CDR3 loop spans 14 amino acids. J gave up 8 bases and V 5 bases, and 5 bases lay outside the gene matches. In germline, CDR1 is SEHNR, CDR2 FQNEAQ (reference sequence). The DNA for the CDR3 is TGTGCCAGCAGCCAGGGACAGGGGCGGGAAAAACTGTTTTTT. As protein: CASSQGQGREKLFF. Using reference TRBV7-9 and TRBJ1-4 for the parts outside the CDR3, the full variable domain is DTGVSQNPRHKITKRGQNVTFRCDPISEHNRLYWYRQTLGQGPEFLTYFQNEAQLEKSRLLSDRFSAERPKGSFSTLEIQRTEQGDSAMYLCASSQGQGREKLFFGSGTQLSVL.

The rearrangement uses TRBV7-2 and TRBJ2-3; 9 bases are a match to TRBD2. This CDR3 has 16 residues. Losses at the gene ends were 4 bases for V and 0 bases for J; bases not matched to a gene: 5. The germline V gene has CDR1 SGHTA and CDR2 FQGNSA. The CDR3, as DNA: TGTGCCAGCAGCTCCGTAGCGGGAGTAAGCACAGATACGCAGTATTTT. Translation: CASSSVAGVSTDTQYF.

The rearrangement uses TRBV19 and TRBJ2-1, with a possible D match to TRBD2 (6 bases). Looked up from germline, CDR1 is LNHDA and CDR2 is SQIVND (reference sequence). The CDR3 contains 14 residues. V gave up 7 bases and J gave up 10 bases, with 20 bases separating them. The CDR3: CASNSGIDSREQFF. The CDR3 nucleotides read TGTGCCAGTAATAGCGGTATCGACTCGAGGGAGCAGTTCTTC. Looking up the rest from reference TRBV19 and TRBJ2-1 gives the full variable domain: DGGITQSPKYLFRKEGQNVTLSCEQNLNHDAMYWYRQDPGQGLRLIYYSQIVNDFQKGDIAEGYSVSREKKESFPLTVTSAQKNPTAFYLCASNSGIDSREQFFGPGTRLTVL.

The genes are TRBV28 and TRBJ1-1; a weak D match, TRBD1 (5 bases). This CDR3 has 13 amino acids. Trimming shortened V by 2 bases and J by 3 bases, and 7 bases separated the two germline ends. Germline lookup yields CDR1 MDHEN and CDR2 SYDVKM. The CDR3 coding sequence is TGTGCCAGCAGTTTAGCAGGGTACACTGAAGCTTTCTTT. Encoded protein: CASSLAGYTEAFF.

The V and J genes are TRBV9 and TRBJ2-2, with a tentative D call TRBD2 (5 bases). Germline V gene sequence: CDR1 SGDLS, CDR2 YYNGEE. Trimming stripped 4 bases from V and 4 bases from J, with 17 bases between. The CDR3 is made up of 16 amino acids. The CDR3 region is CASSSARGRGTGELFF. The DNA for the CDR3 is TGTGCCAGCAGCTCCGCCCGGGGTCGGGGCACCGGGGAGCTGTTTTTT.

This clone was found a few times. Distinct nucleotide sequences in the sample also encode this CDR3. CDR3: CASRDNTDTQYF. The CDR3 DNA is TGTGCCAGCAGGGACAACACAGATACGCAGTATTTT. This chain connects TRBV2 to TRBJ2-3, with D possibly matching TRBD1 (5 bases). Trimming pared 6 bases from V and 2 bases from J, leaving 6 bases between. Germline assignment: CDR1 SNHLY and CDR2 FYNNEI. The CDR3 runs 12 residues.

There are a few counts of this clone. The J gene is TRBJ2-3, the V gene TRBV18; 7 nucleotides match TRBD2. The J segment lost 2 bases and the V segment lost 3 bases, leaving 8 bases of the junction unmatched. CDR1 KGHSH and CDR2 LQKENI come from the germline V gene. The CDR3 spans 16 residues. The chain's CDR3 is CASSPLASGSTDTQYF. CDR3 DNA: TGTGCCAGCTCACCCTTGGCTAGCGGTTCCACAGATACGCAGTATTTT.

This chain joins TRBV19 and TRBJ1-1; weak D call: TRBD1 (6 bases). The V gene lost 5 bases and the J gene lost 0 bases, with 16 bases spanning the gap. The CDR3 contains 16 residues. CDR1 is LNHDA, CDR2 SQIVND, per germline (reference sequence). The DNA of the CDR3 is TGTGCCAGTAGTTTCGCAGGGGACCCCATGAACACTGAAGCTTTCTTT. Amino acids: CASSFAGDPMNTEAFF.

This clone was observed a handful of times. The chain joins TRBV7-8 to TRBJ2-3; weak D call: TRBD2 (5 bases). The V gene lost 4 bases and the J gene lost 0 bases, with 23 bases spanning the gap. The length of the CDR3 is 19 residues. Germline lookup yields CDR1 SGHVS and CDR2 FQNEAQ. CDR3 in DNA: TGTGCCAGCAGCTCGAGACGGGAATCGCTATTCATTAGCACAGATACGCAGTATTTT. This translates into CASSSRRESLFISTDTQYF. Looking up the rest from reference TRBV7-8 and TRBJ2-3 gives the full variable domain: GAGVSQSPRYKVAKRGQDVALRCDPISGHVSLFWYQQALGQGPEFLTYFQNEAQLDKSGLPSDRFFAERPEGSVSTLKIQRTQQEDSAVYLCASSSRRESLFISTDTQYFGPGTRLTVL.

This clone showed up just a few times. This chain uses TRBV5-4 with TRBJ2-3; 8 nucleotides agree with TRBD1. The germline V gene encodes CDR1 SGHNT and CDR2 YYREEE (reference sequence). V lost 4 bases to trimming and J lost 0 bases; unmatched junction nucleotides: 4. The CDR3 runs 15 residues. The CDR3: CASSGGTGSTDTQYF. The CDR3 DNA follows: TGTGCCAGCAGCGGGGGGACAGGAAGCACAGATACGCAGTATTTT.

This clone was counted between two and nine times. The V gene is TRBV6-6, the J gene TRBJ1-4, with 9 bases lining up with TRBD1. The CDR3 covers 16 residues. Germline assignment: CDR1 MNHNY and CDR2 SVGAGI (reference sequence). The J segment lost 5 bases and the V segment lost 5 bases, leaving 9 bases of the junction unmatched. In DNA, the CDR3 is TGTGCCAGCAGTCAAGGTGGGACAGGGAAAAATGAAAAACTGTTTTTT. It yields the protein CASSQGGTGKNEKLFF.

This clone was recorded many times. The chain is built from TRBV21-1 and TRBJ2-7; the table's D call of TRBD2 was not tested on the DNA. TRBV21-1 is assigned pseudogene status. The CDR3 covers 15 residues. The CDR3 reads CASSSSALGYYEQYF. The DNA for the CDR3 is TGTGCCAGCAGCTCAAGCGCTCTTGGTTACTACGAGCAGTACTTC.

The CDR3 loop is CASSPSGRARETQYF. The CDR3 DNA follows: TGTGCCAGCAGCCCTAGCGGGAGGGCTCGAGAGACCCAGTACTTC. The chain is built from TRBV11-2 and TRBJ2-5; the match to TRBD2 covers 12 bases. The trim removed 5 bases at V and 4 bases at J, leaving 5 bases unmatched. The CDR3 is 15 amino acids. Germline-derived CDR1 and CDR2 are SGHAT and FQNNGV.

To note about this clone: Distinct nucleotide sequences in the sample also encode this CDR3. The gene calls are TRBV18 and TRBJ1-2; 7 bases fit TRBD1. The junction had 6 bases not matched to a gene; V was cut back by 3 bases and J by 2 bases. Germline loops: CDR1 KGHSH, CDR2 LQKENI. The CDR3 runs 15 residues. The CDR3 DNA reads as TGTGCCAGCTCACCTCGGGACAGACCAAACTATGGCTACACCTTC. Its translation: CASSPRDRPNYGYTF.

A few counts support this clone. This chain joins TRBV5-1 and TRBJ2-1; D ambiguous. The CDR3 spans 17 residues. Between the trimmed V and J ends, which lost 1 base and 0 bases, there was a span of 14 bases. The germline V gene encodes CDR1 SGHRS and CDR2 YFSETQ. The CDR3 nucleotides read TGCGCCAGCAGCTTGCGATCCAGGAGAGTCTCCTACAATGAGCAGTTCTTC. Amino acid sequence: CASSLRSRRVSYNEQFF. Combining the CDR3 with reference TRBV5-1 and TRBJ2-1 gives the whole variable domain KAGVTQTPRYLIKTRGQQVTLSCSPISGHRSVSWYQQTPGQGLQFLFEYFSETQRNKGNFPGRFSGRQFSNSRSEMNVSTLELGDSALYLCASSLRSRRVSYNEQFFGPGTRLTVL.